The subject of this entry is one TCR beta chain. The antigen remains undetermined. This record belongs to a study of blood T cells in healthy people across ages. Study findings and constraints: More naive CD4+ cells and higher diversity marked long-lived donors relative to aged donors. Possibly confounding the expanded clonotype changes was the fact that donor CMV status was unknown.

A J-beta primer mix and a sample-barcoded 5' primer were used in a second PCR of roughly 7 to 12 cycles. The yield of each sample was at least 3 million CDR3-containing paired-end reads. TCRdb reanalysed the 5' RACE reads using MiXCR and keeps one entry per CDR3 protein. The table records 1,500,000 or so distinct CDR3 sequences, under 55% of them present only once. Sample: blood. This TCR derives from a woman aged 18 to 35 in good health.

The CDR3 bases are TGTGCCAGCAGTTGGGGGAGGAACACAGATACGCAGTATTTT. This encodes CASSWGRNTDTQYF. The chain employs TRBV12-3 or TRBV12-4 and TRBJ2-3, with D possibly TRBD2 on 6 matching bases. V was cut by 4 bases and J by 2 bases, with 10 bases left in between. The CDR3 covers 14 residues.